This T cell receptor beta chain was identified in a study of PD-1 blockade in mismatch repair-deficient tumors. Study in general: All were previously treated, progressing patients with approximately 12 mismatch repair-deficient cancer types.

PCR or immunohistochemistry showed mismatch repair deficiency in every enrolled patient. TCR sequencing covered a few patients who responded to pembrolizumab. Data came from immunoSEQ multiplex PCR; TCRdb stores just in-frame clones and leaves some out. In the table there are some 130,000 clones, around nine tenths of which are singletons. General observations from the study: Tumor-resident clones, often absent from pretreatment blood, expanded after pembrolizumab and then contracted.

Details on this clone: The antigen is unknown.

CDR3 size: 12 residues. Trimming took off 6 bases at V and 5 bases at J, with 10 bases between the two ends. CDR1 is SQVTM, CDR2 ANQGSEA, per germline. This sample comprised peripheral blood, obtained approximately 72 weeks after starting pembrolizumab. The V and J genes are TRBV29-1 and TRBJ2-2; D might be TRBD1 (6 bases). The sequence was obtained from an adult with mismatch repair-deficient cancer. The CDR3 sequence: CSVPTGTGELFF. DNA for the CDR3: TGCAGCGTCCCGACAGGTACCGGGGAGCTGTTTTTT.